A single sample is the source of the 7 T cell receptor beta chains below, sequenced in a study of blood T cell repertoires in COVID-19. Profiling relied on immunoSEQ multiplex PCR, and the TCRdb table lists in-frame clones only, not all of them. The sample contains approximately 250,000 clones, 70% to 90% of which appear only once. Material for sequencing was PBMCs or T cells enriched from blood (not recorded which). The receptor set was obtained from a woman between 35 and 50 years old with acute COVID-19.

The chain uses TRBV6-2 or TRBV6-3 and TRBJ2-3, with D possibly being TRBD1 (5 bases). Germline V gene lookup returns CDR1 MNHEY and CDR2 SVGEGT. The V end lost 0 bases, the J end lost 2 bases, and 21 bases lay between the germline ends. This CDR3 comprises 19 residues. This CDR3 reads CASSYSNPGPDWDTDTQYF. CDR3 DNA sequence: TGTGCCAGCAGTTACTCGAATCCAGGGCCAGACTGGGACACAGATACGCAGTATTTT.

The V and J genes are TRBV2 and TRBJ2-5, with 11 bases aligning to TRBD2. There are 16 residues in the CDR3. Germline V lookup: CDR1 SNHLY, CDR2 FYNNEI. Trimming took 6 bases from V and 1 from J; bases not matched to a gene: 7. The CDR3 here is CASSPTSGRVQETQYF. The CDR3 nucleotides read TGTGCCAGCAGCCCTACTAGCGGGAGAGTCCAAGAGACCCAGTACTTC.

The rearrangement uses TRBV3-1 (or the pseudogene TRBV3-2) and TRBJ2-7, with 10 bases matching TRBD1. With V trimmed by 4 bases and J by 3 bases, 3 bases remained unmatched. This CDR3 has 14 amino acids. From germline, CDR1 is LGHDT and CDR2 YNNKEL (reference sequence). In DNA form, the CDR3 reads TGTGCCAGCAGCCGCGGGACAGGGGACTACGAGCAGTACTTC. This encodes CASSRGTGDYEQYF.

The chain uses TRBV6-6 and TRBJ2-3; no firm D call. The V gene's germline CDR1 is MNHNY and CDR2 SVGAGI (reference sequence). V lost 7 bases to trimming and J lost 0 bases, with 2 bases between them. The length of the CDR3 is 11 residues. The CDR3 protein is CASTSTDTQYF. In nucleotides, the CDR3 is TGTGCCAGCACTAGCACAGATACGCAGTATTTT.

In this sample, this clone turned up once. Germline and junction disagree at one end, which may indicate a read error. V and J are TRBV7-7 and TRBJ2-2; 14 bases align to TRBD2. Germline CDR1 SSHAT, CDR2 FNYEAQ (reference sequence). This CDR3 is built from 17 residues. In DNA form, the CDR3 reads TGTGCTAGCAGCTTGACTAGCGGGAGGGCGAACACCGGGGAGCTGTTTTTT. It specifies CASSLTSGRANTGELFF.

This chain uses TRBV2 with TRBJ1-2; 8 bases match TRBD1. V trimming: 6 bases; J trimming: 6 bases; junction bases outside the gene matches: 15. The CDR3 has 16 amino acids. The V gene's germline CDR1 is SNHLY and CDR2 FYNNEI. The DNA for the CDR3 is TGTGCCAGCAGCCTCAATCTCCGGGACAGGAGCAATGGCTACACCTTC. It encodes CASSLNLRDRSNGYTF.

This clone was recorded only once. The V and J genes are TRBV27 and TRBJ1-4; 9 bases agree with TRBD1. V lost 2 bases, J lost 4 bases, and 5 bases stayed unmatched. This CDR3 contains 16 residues. Per germline, CDR1 MNHEY and CDR2 SMNVEV (reference sequence). For the CDR3, the DNA is TGTGCCAGCAGTTTAAGGGGACAGGGCATTAATGAAAAACTGTTTTTT. Amino acid sequence: CASSLRGQGINEKLFF.